The 22 T cell receptor beta chains presented below share a single source sample, sequenced in a study of blood T cell repertoires in COVID-19. Sequencing was performed with immunoSEQ multiplex PCR; in TCRdb, only in-frame clones are kept and a portion is missing. The sample has about 69,000 clones; approximately 80% are singletons. The sequenced sample was peripheral blood. All receptors derive from a woman aged 80 or older with acute or convalescent COVID-19.

This chain connects TRBV7-9 to TRBJ2-3; TRBD2 agrees at 14 bases. V lost 5 bases, J lost 5 bases, and 6 bases stayed unmatched. The CDR3 covers 16 residues. Germline lookup yields CDR1 SEHNR and CDR2 FQNEAQ (reference sequence). CDR3 DNA sequence: TGTGCCAGCAGCCCGCCCGGACTAGCGGGGGGAGATACGCAGTATTTT. As protein: CASSPPGLAGGDTQYF.

This sequence joins TRBV30 and TRBJ1-1; D might be TRBD1 (5 bases). The CDR3 sequence is 14 residues long. The V and J ends lost 7 bases and 4 bases respectively, with 19 bases between them. Germline assignment: CDR1 GTSNPN and CDR2 SVGIG (reference sequence). The CDR3, as DNA: TGTGCCTACCTCACGGGGGGAAGGGGCACTGAAGCTTTCTTT. Residues: CAYLTGGRGTEAFF.

This rearrangement joins TRBV4-1 to TRBJ2-5; no firm D call. The CDR3 sequence is 13 residues long. V lost 0 bases and J lost 1, with 3 bases in between. The germline gives CDR1 MGHRA, CDR2 YSYEKL. For the CDR3, the DNA is TGCGCCAGCAGCCAAGAGGCCCAAGAGACCCAGTACTTC. Encoded protein: CASSQEAQETQYF.

Only a few counts were recorded for this clone. The CDR3 sequence: CATQEGQETQYF. Here the CDR3 DNA reads TGTGCCACCCAGGAGGGCCAAGAGACCCAGTACTTC. The chain joins TRBV2 to TRBJ2-5, with a tentative D call TRBD2 (6 bases). The length of the CDR3 is 12 residues. Trimming took off 10 bases at V and 1 base at J, with 10 bases between the two ends. Per the germline V gene, CDR1 is SNHLY and CDR2 is FYNNEI.

This chain uses TRBV6-5 with TRBJ1-2, with 11 bases lining up with TRBD1. The ends lost 5 bases at V and 4 bases at J; junction bases unmatched: 3. The CDR3 is 14 amino acids. Germline V gene lookup returns CDR1 MNHEY and CDR2 SVGAGI. As DNA, the CDR3 is TGTGCCAGCAGTCCCGGGACAGGGGGCTATGGCTACACCTTC. Its translation: CASSPGTGGYGYTF.

V and J are TRBV2 and TRBJ1-3; no definite D call. Trimming took 3 bases from V and 0 from J, leaving 9 bases between them. Germline lookup yields CDR1 SNHLY and CDR2 FYNNEI. The CDR3 extends over 15 amino acids. The CDR3 nucleotides read TGTGCCAGCAGTGATGGAGGGAACTCTGGAAACACCATATATTTT. It is translated as CASSDGGNSGNTIYF.

V is TRBV3-1 (or the pseudogene TRBV3-2) and J is TRBJ1-1, with D perhaps matching TRBD1 (6 bases). The V end was cut by 1 base, the J end by 0 bases, with 12 bases between. The germline V gene has CDR1 LGHDT and CDR2 YNNKEL (reference sequence). CDR3 length: 16 amino acids. CDR3 sequence (DNA): TGTGCCAGCAGCCAAGCCAGGGGAGATATGAACACTGAAGCTTTCTTT. It translates to CASSQARGDMNTEAFF.

The chain recombines TRBV7-9 with TRBJ1-1; D may be TRBD1 (5 bases). The CDR3 is 15 residues long. Trimming pared 4 bases from V and 0 bases from J, leaving 12 bases between. CDR1 SEHNR and CDR2 FQNEAQ come from the germline V gene (reference sequence). CDR3 sequence (DNA): TGTGCCAGCAGCTCCAGACAGTATCTGAACACTGAAGCTTTCTTT. Translating it yields CASSSRQYLNTEAFF.

This clone was detected a few times. The chain couples TRBV27 to TRBJ1-2; D is unclear. From germline, CDR1 is MNHEY and CDR2 SMNVEV (reference sequence). Trimming took 8 bases from V and 5 from J, leaving 12 bases between them. The CDR3 loop spans 12 amino acids. As DNA, the CDR3 is TGTGCCAGCGGGCGACCCAGTTATGGCTACACCTTC. Amino acid sequence: CASGRPSYGYTF.

The chain employs TRBV6-1 and TRBJ1-2, with D possibly being TRBD1 (5 bases). The CDR3 sequence is 14 residues long. Trimming took 1 base from V and 4 from J, leaving 10 bases between them. Germline lookup yields CDR1 MNHNS and CDR2 SASEGT. This chain's CDR3 is CASSEGQGTYGYTF. Here the CDR3 DNA reads TGTGCCAGCAGTGAAGGGCAGGGAACCTATGGCTACACCTTC.

The V gene is TRBV30, the J gene TRBJ1-4; no reliable D call. The CDR3 runs to 11 residues. Germline CDR1 GTSNPN, CDR2 SVGIG (reference sequence). V was cut by 4 bases and J by 10 bases, with 10 bases left in between. The CDR3 coding sequence is TGTGCCTGGACCTCTGGCGGAAAACTGTTTTTT. It specifies CAWTSGGKLFF.

This chain uses TRBV6-1 with TRBJ1-2; maybe TRBD1 (5 bases). The ends were cut back, 2 bases at V and 2 bases at J, with 12 bases in the middle. CDR3 length equals 15 residues. The germline V gene encodes CDR1 MNHNS and CDR2 SASEGT. The CDR3 loop is CASSESDAGNYGYTF. The CDR3 DNA follows: TGTGCCAGCAGTGAATCGGATGCAGGGAACTATGGCTACACCTTC.

The V gene is TRBV5-1, the J gene TRBJ2-5, with TRBD2 identical over 10 bases. The junction had 5 bases not matched to a gene; V was cut back by 4 bases and J by 5 bases. The CDR3 length is 14 residues. Germline CDR1 reads SGHRS; CDR2 reads YFSETQ. CDR3 region: CASSGSGGRETQYF. The CDR3 DNA reads TGCGCCAGCAGCGGTAGCGGGGGGCGGGAGACCCAGTACTTC.

V gene TRBV9 combines with J gene TRBJ1-2; 7 bases match TRBD1. This CDR3 has 15 amino acids. Germline V lookup: CDR1 SGDLS, CDR2 YYNGEE. J was trimmed by 1 base and V by 2 bases; bases with no gene match: 5. The CDR3 sequence: CASSVTGAYNYGYTF. CDR3 in DNA: TGTGCCAGCAGCGTTACAGGGGCCTATAACTATGGCTACACCTTC.

The J gene is TRBJ2-1, the V gene TRBV29-1, with 13 bases lining up with TRBD2. V was pared by 3 bases and J by 5 bases, with 16 bases of the junction left unmatched. The CDR3 has 19 amino acids. Germline V lookup: CDR1 SQVTM, CDR2 ANQGSEA. CDR3 sequence reads: CSVDLISGTSGVTHNEQFF. The DNA of the CDR3 is TGCAGCGTTGATTTGATCTCCGGGACTAGCGGGGTCACCCACAATGAGCAGTTCTTC.

This clone turned up a few times. The chain carries TRBV5-1 and TRBJ1-1; TRBD1 matches 8 bases. Germline CDR1 reads SGHRS; CDR2 reads YFSETQ. V shed 0 bases and J 7 bases; nucleotides not matched to a gene: 2. The CDR3 has 13 amino acids. The CDR3 here is CASSLAGGGEAFF. The CDR3 region has the DNA TGCGCCAGCAGCTTGGCAGGGGGCGGTGAAGCTTTCTTT.

A single count supports this clone. Written as DNA, the CDR3 is TGTGCCAGCTCAACGTACGACAGGGTGAACACTGAAGCTTTCTTT. As protein: CASSTYDRVNTEAFF. The chain couples TRBV18 to TRBJ1-1, with 7 bases that match TRBD1. Losses at the gene ends were 5 bases for V and 0 bases for J; bases not matched to a gene: 6. The CDR3 consists of 15 residues. Germline loops: CDR1 KGHSH, CDR2 LQKENI.

The chain uses TRBV20-1 and TRBJ1-3; 10 bases are a match to TRBD1. CDR1 is DFQATT, CDR2 SNEGSKA, per germline (reference sequence). This CDR3 contains 13 residues. V lost 3 bases to trimming and J lost 6 bases; unmatched junction nucleotides: 2. The CDR3 loop is CSASGTGENTIYF. CDR3 DNA: TGCAGTGCTAGTGGGACAGGGGAAAACACCATATATTTT.

The chain is built from TRBV6-5 and TRBJ2-3; D is ambiguous. V lost 6 bases and J 0 bases, leaving 10 bases between the germline ends. The CDR3 has 14 residues. The germline V gene has CDR1 MNHEY and CDR2 SVGAGI. CDR3 sequence (DNA): TGTGCCAGCAGCCCGGTAGCTAGCACAGATACGCAGTATTTT. It is translated as CASSPVASTDTQYF.

The chain has TRBV30 and TRBJ1-2; TRBD1 aligns across 7 bases. V trimming: 0 bases; J trimming: 4 bases; junction bases outside the gene matches: 14. From germline, CDR1 is GTSNPN and CDR2 SVGIG (reference sequence). CDR3 size: 17 residues. The CDR3 DNA reads as TGTGCCTGGAGTGTGGAGGGGGCCCCTCGATTAGCCTATGGCTACACCTTC. Amino acid sequence: CAWSVEGAPRLAYGYTF.

A single count supports this clone. The J gene is TRBJ1-4, the V gene TRBV5-1, with 8 bases identical to TRBD1. J gave up 4 bases and V 4 bases, and 3 bases lay outside the gene matches. The CDR3 is made up of 14 amino acids. Per germline, CDR1 SGHRS and CDR2 YFSETQ. CDR3 sequence: CASSADRDNEKLFF. In nucleotides, the CDR3 is TGCGCCAGCAGCGCGGACAGGGATAATGAAAAACTGTTTTTT. Variable domain in full (rest from reference TRBV5-1 and TRBJ1-4): KAGVTQTPRYLIKTRGQQVTLSCSPISGHRSVSWYQQTPGQGLQFLFEYFSETQRNKGNFPGRFSGRQFSNSRSEMNVSTLELGDSALYLCASSADRDNEKLFFGSGTQLSVL.

The chain joins TRBV19 to TRBJ2-4; D ambiguous. The V gene's germline CDR1 is LNHDA and CDR2 SQIVND (reference sequence). The CDR3 runs to 14 residues. V was trimmed by 3 bases and J by 3 bases, leaving 9 bases between them. The CDR3, as DNA: TGTGCCAGTAGTATCTCAATCGGCAAAAACATTCAGTACTTC. It is translated as CASSISIGKNIQYF.